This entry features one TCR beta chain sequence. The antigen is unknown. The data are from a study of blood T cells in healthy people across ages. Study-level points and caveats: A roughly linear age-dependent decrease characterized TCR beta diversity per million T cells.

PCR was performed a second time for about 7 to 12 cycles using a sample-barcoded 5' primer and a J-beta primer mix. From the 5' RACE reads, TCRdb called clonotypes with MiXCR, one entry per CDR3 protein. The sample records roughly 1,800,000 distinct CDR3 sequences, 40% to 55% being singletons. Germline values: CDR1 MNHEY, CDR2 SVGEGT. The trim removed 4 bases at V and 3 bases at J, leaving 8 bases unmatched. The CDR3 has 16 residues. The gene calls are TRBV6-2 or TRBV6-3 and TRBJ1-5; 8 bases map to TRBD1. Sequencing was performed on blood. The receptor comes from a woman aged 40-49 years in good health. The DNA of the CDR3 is TGTGCCAGCAGTTCCCTCCAGGGGGCCAACAATCAGCCCCAGCATTTT. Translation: CASSSLQGANNQPQHF.